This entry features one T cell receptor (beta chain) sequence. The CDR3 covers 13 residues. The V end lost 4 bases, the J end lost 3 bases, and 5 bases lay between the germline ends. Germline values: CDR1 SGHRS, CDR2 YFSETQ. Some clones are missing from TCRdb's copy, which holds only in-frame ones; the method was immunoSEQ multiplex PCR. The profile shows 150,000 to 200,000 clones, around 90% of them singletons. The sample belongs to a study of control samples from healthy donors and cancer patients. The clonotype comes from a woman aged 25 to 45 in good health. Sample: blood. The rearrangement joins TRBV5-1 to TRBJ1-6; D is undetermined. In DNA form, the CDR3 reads TGCGCCAGCAGCCCGTTCTATAATTCACCCCTCCACTTT. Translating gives CASSPFYNSPLHF.